These T cell receptor beta chains were read from a single sample in a study of blood T cell repertoires in COVID-19. Measured with immunoSEQ multiplex PCR; TCRdb has only the in-frame clones, and not every one. The table records 200,000 to 250,000 clones, more than 70% of them present only once. Sequencing was done on a sample of peripheral blood. These receptors all stem from a woman aged 80 or older with acute or convalescent COVID-19. The CDR3 runs from the conserved cysteine through the conserved F or W. D genes are given only for firm matches. The size of a clone is reported for some rows only, either as once, few or many, or as a class for expanded clones.

V gene	clone size	J gene	D gene	CDR3 DNA	CDR3 protein
TRBV19	few	TRBJ1-2	TRBD1	TGTGCCAGTAGCTACAGGGGTTATGGCTACACCTTC	CASSYRGYGYTF
TRBV19	-	TRBJ2-1	TRBD1	TGTGCCAGTAGCCCGGGACAGGGTACTCCTGAGCAGTTCTTC	CASSPGQGTPEQFF
TRBV24-1	-	TRBJ2-7	TRBD1	TGTGCCACCAGTGCCCGGGACAGGGGAACCTACGAGCAGTACTTC	CATSARDRGTYEQYF
TRBV4-2	-	TRBJ1-4	TRBD1	TGTGCCAGCAGCCCGGCAGGGGACAGGGGTGAAAAACTGTTTTTT	CASSPAGDRGEKLFF
TRBV28	-	TRBJ2-5	TRBD1	TGTGCCAGCAGGACCACGGGACAGGGCTACCGGGTAGAGACCCAGTACTTC	CASRTTGQGYRVETQYF
TRBV24-1	-	TRBJ1-1	-	TGTGCCACCAGTGAGGGAGTGCACACTGAAGCTTTCTTT	CATSEGVHTEAFF
TRBV5-4	-	TRBJ1-1	-	TGTGCCAGCAGCAGGGACACCCAGCGGGCTTTCTTT	CASSRDTQRAFF
TRBV7-2	-	TRBJ2-3	TRBD2	TGTGCCAGCAGCCTCGGGGGGGCCCCGAGGCAGTATTTT	CASSLGGAPRQYF
TRBV29-1	once	TRBJ2-7	-	TGCAGCGTAGGGGACACGGGTCGTGAGGAGCAGTACTTC	CSVGDTGREEQYF
TRBV19	-	TRBJ1-6	TRBD1	TGTGCCAGTAGTAGACAGGGGTTCGGTAATTCACCCCTCCACTTT	CASSRQGFGNSPLHF
TRBV9	-	TRBJ1-4	TRBD1	TGTGCCAGCAGCGTAGAGACAGGGGTTCCGGAAAAACTGTTTTTT	CASSVETGVPEKLFF
TRBV6-6	-	TRBJ2-2	TRBD2	TGTGCCAGCACTAATAGCGGGGGGCCCTACACCGGGGAGCTGTTTTTT	CASTNSGGPYTGELFF
TRBV2	once	TRBJ2-3	TRBD2	TGTGCCAGCGAAAGCGGGGGGAGCACAGATACGCAGTATTTT	CASESGGSTDTQYF
TRBV7-2	-	TRBJ2-5	TRBD2	TGTGCCAGCAGCTTAATGGCGGGGGGGCGGGAGACCCAGTACTTC	CASSLMAGGRETQYF
TRBV2	-	TRBJ1-6	-	TGTGCCAGCAGTGTCGACAGCCGGAACAATTCACCCCTCCACTTT	CASSVDSRNNSPLHF
TRBV19	few	TRBJ1-6	TRBD1	TGTGCCAGTAGTCCCGGACAGGGTAACTCACCCCTCCACTTT	CASSPGQGNSPLHF
TRBV18	-	TRBJ2-2	-	TGTGCCAGCTCACCCTACCGTCCGAACACCGGGGAGCTGTTTTTT	CASSPYRPNTGELFF
TRBV7-9	-	TRBJ2-5	TRBD1	TGTGCCAGCAGCTCACAGGGGGTTCGAGAGACCCAGTACTTC	CASSSQGVRETQYF
TRBV5-8	-	TRBJ1-1	TRBD1	TGTGCCAGCAGCTCGCGACAGGGTACGACTGAAGCTTTCTTT	CASSSRQGTTEAFF
TRBV4-3	-	TRBJ2-1	-	TGCGCCAGCAGCCAAGACATCATCGGTAATGAGCAGTTCTTC	CASSQDIIGNEQFF
TRBV2	once	TRBJ1-5	TRBD1	TGTGCCAGCAGCGGGACAGGGGCGTATAGCAATCAGCCCCAGCATTTT	CASSGTGAYSNQPQHF
TRBV28	-	TRBJ1-6	TRBD1	TGTGCCAGCACCGAGGGACAGGGGGCTGGATCACCCCTCCACTTT	CASTEGQGAGSPLHF
TRBV15	-	TRBJ1-1	-	TGTGCCACCAGCAGAGATCGGGGGGGTGAAGCTTTCTTT	CATSRDRGGEAFF
TRBV10-3	-	TRBJ2-1	-	TGTGCCATCAGTGAGGGGCCCGGTTCCTACAATGAGCAGTTCTTC	CAISEGPGSYNEQFF
TRBV2	-	TRBJ2-5	TRBD2	TGTGCCAGCACCGCCAAGCGGGGCGGAGAGACCCAGTACTTC	CASTAKRGGETQYF
TRBV6-5	-	TRBJ1-5	TRBD1	TGTGCCAGCAGTTGGGACAGTGGACAGCCCCAGCATTTT	CASSWDSGQPQHF
TRBV5-6	-	TRBJ2-7	TRBD2	TGTGCCAGCAGCCTTGGACTAGCGGGGGTCGAGCAGTACTTC	CASSLGLAGVEQYF
TRBV5-5	-	TRBJ2-3	TRBD2	TGTGCCAGCAGCCTGGGAGGGTCCTACACAGATACGCAGTATTTT	CASSLGGSYTDTQYF
TRBV7-2	few	TRBJ2-1	TRBD2	TGTGCCAGCAGCTTGGTGAGCGGGGGGTACAATGAGCAGTTCTTC	CASSLVSGGYNEQFF
TRBV29-1	-	TRBJ1-2	-	TGCAGCGTTCGCGATTGGGGCTACACCTTC	CSVRDWGYTF
TRBV19	-	TRBJ1-2	-	TGTGCCAGTAGTATAGATGTCCAGGGATACTATGGCTACACCTTC	CASSIDVQGYYGYTF
TRBV6-1	-	TRBJ2-7	TRBD1	TGTGCCAGCAGTGAAGAGTGGGGGACAGGGGTAATCTACGAGCAGTACTTC	CASSEEWGTGVIYEQYF
TRBV7-2	-	TRBJ1-1	TRBD1	TGTGCCAGCAGCTTAGTAGGGGGCCTTGACACTGAAGCTTTCTTT	CASSLVGGLDTEAFF
TRBV5-1	-	TRBJ1-3	TRBD1	TGCGCCAGCAAACAGGGGAGCTCTGGAAACACCATATATTTT	CASKQGSSGNTIYF
TRBV12-5	-	TRBJ1-1	TRBD1	TGTGCTAGTGGTTTGCGAGGGGGCGCGATCACTGAAGCTTTCTTT	CASGLRGGAITEAFF
TRBV30	-	TRBJ1-5	-	TGTGCCTGGAGTGAGGGGCAGGGGAATCAGCCCCAGCATTTT	CAWSEGQGNQPQHF
TRBV19	-	TRBJ1-1	-	TGTGCCAGTAGTATAGATTTTGGGTTGGGGCAGGATGAAGCTTTCTTT	CASSIDFGLGQDEAFF
TRBV3-1/TRBV3-2	-	TRBJ1-1	-	TGTGCCAGCAGCCACAGGGCTATGAACACTGAAGCTTTCTTT	CASSHRAMNTEAFF
TRBV9	-	TRBJ2-2	TRBD2	TGTGCCAGCAGCGCGGGTAGCGGGGGGGCCGGGGAGCTGTTTTTT	CASSAGSGGAGELFF
TRBV7-9	-	TRBJ1-4	-	TGTGCCAGCAGCCTAGTGAGTCCAACTAATGAAAAACTGTTTTTT	CASSLVSPTNEKLFF
TRBV2	-	TRBJ2-1	TRBD2	TGTGCCAGCAGTGTCGGACTAGCGGGGTACAATGAGCAGTTCTTC	CASSVGLAGYNEQFF
TRBV5-6	-	TRBJ1-5	-	TGTGCCAGCAGCTTGGGAGTGGGGAGTGGGAATCAGCCCCAGCATTTT	CASSLGVGSGNQPQHF
TRBV4-1	once	TRBJ1-2	-	TGCGCCAGCAGCCAAGAGTCCGGCAGGGGTAACTATGGCTACACCTTC	CASSQESGRGNYGYTF
TRBV2	-	TRBJ1-5	TRBD1	TGTGCCAGCAGTGGGAGGACAGGGAACAATCAGCCCCAGCATTTT	CASSGRTGNNQPQHF
TRBV6-1	-	TRBJ1-5	TRBD1	TGTGCCAGCAGTGAGGACAGGGGGCTCCCGGGTCAGCCCCAGCATTTT	CASSEDRGLPGQPQHF
TRBV25-1	once	TRBJ2-4	-	TGTGCCAGCAGTGAATTAAAGGGGTCCGGAAACATTCAGTACTTC	CASSELKGSGNIQYF
TRBV7-2	-	TRBJ2-5	TRBD2	TGTGCCAGCAGCTTCCGGACTAGCGGGGAGACCCAGTACTTC	CASSFRTSGETQYF
TRBV27	-	TRBJ1-1	-	TGTGCCAGCAGCTTTGGGGGGACCGTCGAAGCTTTCTTT	CASSFGGTVEAFF
TRBV5-4	-	TRBJ2-4	-	TGTGCCAGCAGCTTGGGGGGCGACAAAAACATTCAGTACTTC	CASSLGGDKNIQYF
TRBV28	-	TRBJ1-2	TRBD1	TGTGCCAGCAGTTTTTCTCTGGGACAGCCCGAATCTTACGCTTACTATGGCTACACCTTC	CASSFSLGQPESYAYYGYTF
TRBV4-1	-	TRBJ2-5	TRBD2	TGCGCCAGCAGCCAGACTCTAGCGGGGGTCCAAGAGACCCAGTACTTC	CASSQTLAGVQETQYF
TRBV7-9	-	TRBJ2-7	-	TGTGCCAGCAGCTTAGTACAGGAACCCTCCGAGCAGTACTTC	CASSLVQEPSEQYF
TRBV4-1	-	TRBJ1-2	-	TGCGCCAGCAGCCAAGCCTCGGGGGAAGGGGTCGACTATGGCTACACCTTC	CASSQASGEGVDYGYTF
TRBV29-1	-	TRBJ2-7	-	TGCAGCGTTGAGACCACAGGTAACGAGCAGTACTTC	CSVETTGNEQYF
TRBV7-3	-	TRBJ2-6	TRBD1	TGTGCCAGCAGCATTTCTTTCCGGACAGGGTTAGGCTCTGGGGCCAACGTCCTGACTTTC	CASSISFRTGLGSGANVLTF
TRBV27	-	TRBJ1-1	TRBD1	TGTGCCAGCAGACCCGGGACAGGCCCGGGTATTGCTACTGAAGCTTTCTTT	CASRPGTGPGIATEAFF
TRBV6-1	-	TRBJ2-2	-	TGTGCCAGCAGTGAAAGACAGCCGAACACCGGGGAGCTGTTTTTT	CASSERQPNTGELFF
TRBV5-1	-	TRBJ1-2	TRBD1	TGCGCCAGCAGCTCCGGACAGGGTGGCTACACCTTC	CASSSGQGGYTF
TRBV15	once	TRBJ1-1	-	TGTGCCACCAGCAGAGACCCTGGCCAGGGAGCTTTCTTT	CATSRDPGQGAFF
TRBV25-1	-	TRBJ1-1	-	TGTGCCAGCAGTAAGGCAGGGTGGAACACTGAAGCTTTCTTT	CASSKAGWNTEAFF